This is a list of T cell receptor beta chains from one sample in a study of blood T cell repertoires in COVID-19. Some clones are missing from TCRdb's copy, which holds only in-frame ones; the method was immunoSEQ multiplex PCR. Altogether some 33,000 clones are present, more than 80% being singletons, with the ten largest covering about 7%. Sequenced: peripheral blood. These TCRs come from a human donor in a cohort sampled during active COVID-19. The conserved cysteine and the conserved F or W are not part of the CDR3 here.

v_gene,j_gene,CDR3aa
TRBV19,TRBJ2-2,ASSPPGQHNTGELF
TRBV20-1,TRBJ2-7,SVPGGLEQY
TRBV6-6,TRBJ2-5,ASSPRDRGYQETQY
TRBV10-3,TRBJ2-2,AISESGLAGYTGELF
TRBV9,TRBJ2-3,ASGLSGRIPDTQY
TRBV19,TRBJ2-1,ASSIAGVNEQF
TRBV5-1,TRBJ1-2,ASSSGRGADGYT
TRBV11-3,TRBJ2-1,ASSLGGSYNEQF
TRBV14,TRBJ1-2,ASSQARQGANYGYT
TRBV29-1,TRBJ1-2,SVDKGNYGYT
TRBV6-5,TRBJ1-1,ASSRGGTEAF
TRBV5-1,TRBJ2-7,ASSLMRTYEQY
TRBV20-1,TRBJ2-5,SASPAGRETQY
TRBV4-1,TRBJ1-2,ASSQRSGALRANYGYT
TRBV3-1/TRBV3-2,TRBJ2-3,ASSIRSRFSTDTQY
TRBV7-2,TRBJ2-5,ASSLNRETQY
TRBV3-1/TRBV3-2,TRBJ1-4,ASSQENGSEKLF
TRBV28,TRBJ1-2,ASSSPGQGGGGYT
TRBV6-1,TRBJ1-6,ASSEPGQGDSPLH
TRBV18,TRBJ1-1,ASSPRTGPQPNTEAF
TRBV19,TRBJ2-2,ASETSLNTGELF
TRBV2,TRBJ2-7,ASRRDDEQY
TRBV30,TRBJ2-1,AWTRESSYNEQF
TRBV9,TRBJ1-1,ASSVVGGSGTEAF
TRBV2,TRBJ2-7,AIREGAGRSYEQY
TRBV30,TRBJ2-7,AWSPASGYFLQY
TRBV7-9,TRBJ2-5,ASSLPQGGAETQY
TRBV2,TRBJ1-5,ASSAQIPGGGQPQH
TRBV4-1,TRBJ2-3,ASSQSAGGGTDTQY
TRBV30,TRBJ2-7,AWSRDSSYEQY
TRBV18,TRBJ1-5,ASSTGQGGQPQH
TRBV9,TRBJ1-2,ASSVDSQINYGYT
TRBV6-6,TRBJ2-7,ASSRTGSYEQY
TRBV7-8,TRBJ2-1,ASTLGRNNEQF
TRBV10-2,TRBJ1-5,ASKLTGGSNQPQH
TRBV18,TRBJ2-7,ASSPLVGTSYEQY
TRBV29-1,TRBJ2-7,SVGAGGEQY
TRBV7-3,TRBJ2-3,ASSLSGSSTDTQY